This entry lists 17 T cell receptor beta chains sequenced from one sample in a study of T cell repertoires in cytomegalovirus infection. MiXCR was run by TCRdb on the reads, yielding one entry per CDR3 protein. Seen here are roughly 500,000 distinct CDR3 sequences, approximately 10% observed once, and the top ten hold around 9.6%. The sample was PBMCs. Receptor source: a human donor in good health (CMV status not recorded). Some clones in this sample may be carry-over from other donors' samples.

In this sample, this clonotype turned up many times. This chain connects TRBV12-3 or TRBV12-4 to TRBJ1-1; 8 bases align to TRBD1. V dropped 5 bases and J dropped 5; count of bases not matched to a gene: 13. The CDR3 totals 16 residues. The CDR3 loop reads CASSPGTGNSRTEAFF. The CDR3 coding sequence is TGTGCCAGCAGTCCTGGGACAGGTAATTCAAGGACTGAAGCTTTCTTT.

This clonotype has just a few counts. The rearrangement joins TRBV19 to TRBJ1-4, with a possible D match to TRBD1 (6 bases). From germline, CDR1 is LNHDA and CDR2 SQIVND (reference sequence). The ends were cut back, 4 bases at V and 4 bases at J, with 16 bases in the middle. CDR3 size: 16 residues. CDR3 bases: TGTGCCAGTAGTACCCAGTTACAGGGACTTAATGAAAAACTGTTTTTT. Its translation is CASSTQLQGLNEKLFF. Drawing the rest from reference TRBV19 and TRBJ1-4, the complete variable domain is DGGITQSPKYLFRKEGQNVTLSCEQNLNHDAMYWYRQDPGQGLRLIYYSQIVNDFQKGDIAEGYSVSREKKESFPLTVTSAQKNPTAFYLCASSTQLQGLNEKLFFGSGTQLSVL.

The genes are TRBV5-1 and TRBJ2-5; D ambiguous. Germline assignment: CDR1 SGHRS and CDR2 YFSETQ. The CDR3 is 14 amino acids. Trimming pared 0 bases from V and 2 bases from J, leaving 8 bases between. Written as DNA, the CDR3 is TGCGCCAGCAGCTTGGGACTGTTACAAGAGACCCAGTACTTC. Its protein is CASSLGLLQETQYF.

This clonotype occurred many times. The J gene is TRBJ2-1, the V gene TRBV7-3, with D possibly being TRBD1 (6 bases). The V end was cut by 5 bases, the J end by 9 bases, with 17 bases between. This CDR3 has 14 amino acids. Germline V CDR1 and CDR2: SGHTA, FQGTGA. This CDR3 is CASSPNPTGPEQFF. Written as DNA, the CDR3 is TGTGCCAGCAGCCCGAACCCCACAGGGCCTGAGCAGTTCTTC.

This clonotype was seen at least ten times. The rearrangement uses TRBV7-2 and TRBJ2-2; no clear D gene. Trimming pared 1 base from V and 3 bases from J, leaving 6 bases between. The CDR3 runs to 14 residues. Germline loops: CDR1 SGHTA, CDR2 FQGNSA. The CDR3 is CASSLEGYTGELFF. Here the CDR3 DNA reads TGTGCCAGCAGCTTAGAGGGATACACCGGGGAGCTGTTTTTT.

This clonotype showed up many times. CDR3 coding DNA: TGTGCCATCCGCCGGGGACAGGGGGCTGACGAGCAGTACTTC. It is translated as CAIRRGQGADEQYF. The chain carries TRBV10-3 and TRBJ2-7, with 12 bases fitting TRBD1. The CDR3 consists of 14 residues. The V gene's germline CDR1 is ENHRY and CDR2 SYGVKD. The V segment lost 8 bases and the J segment 5 bases; nucleotides outside the gene matches: 7.

A few counts support this clonotype. This chain links TRBV5-6 with TRBJ1-5, with D perhaps TRBD1 (5 bases). The V gene lost 0 bases and the J gene lost 8 bases, with 12 bases spanning the gap. This CDR3 spans 14 amino acids. Germline CDR1 reads SGHDT; CDR2 reads YYEEEE. As DNA, the CDR3 is TGTGCCAGCAGCTTGGCCCGGAGGGGTGAGCCCCAGCATTTT. Protein: CASSLARRGEPQHF.

In its sample, this clonotype was seen many times. The CDR3: CASSQGPRGRNTEAFF. The DNA of the CDR3 is TGCGCCAGCAGCCAAGGTCCCAGGGGCCGGAACACTGAAGCTTTCTTT. The chain employs TRBV4-1 and TRBJ1-1, with D possibly matching TRBD1 (6 bases). V dropped 1 base and J dropped 1 base, with 13 bases sitting between them. The germline V gene has CDR1 MGHRA and CDR2 YSYEKL. This CDR3 spans 16 amino acids.

There are many counts of this clonotype. J is TRBJ2-5 and V is TRBV12-3 or TRBV12-4; D remains ambiguous. The CDR3 is 13 amino acids. Trimming pared 1 base from V and 5 bases from J, leaving 8 bases between. The CDR3 loop is CASSLGIWETQYF. The CDR3 nucleotides are TGTGCCAGCAGTTTAGGGATCTGGGAGACCCAGTACTTC.

This clonotype appeared a single time. The chain is built from TRBV4-1 and TRBJ2-1, with TRBD2 identical over 7 bases. The CDR3 has 17 amino acids. The germline CDR1 and CDR2 sequences are MGHRA and YSYEKL. Trimming took 1 base from V and 1 from J; bases not matched to a gene: 7. CDR3 sequence (DNA): TGCGCCAGCAGCCAAGGGGGGGGAAGGGGATCCTACAATGAGCAGTTCTTC. The encoded protein is CASSQGGGRGSYNEQFF.

At least ten counts were recorded for this clonotype. V and J are TRBV20-1 and TRBJ2-5, with D possibly called TRBD1 or TRBD2 (5 bases each). The germline CDR1 and CDR2 sequences are DFQATT and SNEGSKA (reference sequence). V gave up 6 bases and J gave up 4 bases, with 18 bases separating them. This CDR3 region has 14 residues. The CDR3 is CSANRDPRGETQYF. CDR3 DNA sequence: TGCAGTGCCAACCGGGACCCAAGAGGAGAGACCCAGTACTTC.

This clonotype was observed a few times. This chain connects TRBV3-1 to TRBJ2-5; no clear D gene. V gave up 4 bases and J gave up 4 bases, with 13 bases separating them. This CDR3 is built from 14 residues. In germline, CDR1 is LGHDT, CDR2 YNNKEL (reference sequence). Here the CDR3 DNA reads TGTGCCAGCAGCCCATACGGTGTTGGAGAGACCCAGTACTTC. This encodes CASSPYGVGETQYF.

In this sample, this clonotype turned up many times. The chain combines TRBV7-2 with TRBJ2-1; perhaps TRBD2 as D (6 bases). Germline values: CDR1 SGHTA, CDR2 FQGNSA. V was pared by 1 base and J by 6 bases, with 19 bases between. CDR3 length equals 17 residues. CDR3 sequence (DNA): TGTGCCAGCAGCTTAGGCGGCCGGTCGGGACTCCTCAATGAGCAGTTCTTC. Residues: CASSLGGRSGLLNEQFF. The variable domain in full, with the rest retrieved from reference TRBV7-2 and TRBJ2-1, is GAGVSQSPSNKVTEKGKDVELRCDPISGHTALYWYRQSLGQGLEFLIYFQGNSAPDKSGLPSDRFSAERTGGSVSTLTIQRTQQEDSAVYLCASSLGGRSGLLNEQFFGPGTRLTVL.

This clonotype occurred many times. The chain is built from TRBV6-1 and TRBJ2-2, with D tentatively TRBD1 or TRBD2 (5 bases each). From germline, CDR1 is MNHNS and CDR2 SASEGT. V was clipped by 4 bases and J by 5 bases, with 11 bases between them. The CDR3 runs 14 residues. The CDR3 loop is CASSVRDRTGELFF. The CDR3 nucleotides read TGTGCCAGCAGTGTCCGGGACCGAACCGGGGAGCTGTTTTTT.

This clonotype has ten or more counts. The V and J genes are TRBV20-1 and TRBJ1-4; D is unclear. CDR3 size: 13 residues. The V end was cut by 6 bases, the J end by 8 bases, with 16 bases between. CDR1 is DFQATT, CDR2 SNEGSKA, per germline (reference sequence). Here the CDR3 reads CSAQGQPREKLFF. CDR3 in DNA: TGCAGTGCCCAAGGGCAGCCACGGGAAAAACTGTTTTTT.

The sample holds many counts of this clonotype. The J gene is TRBJ1-1, the V gene TRBV20-1; 7 bases fit TRBD1. CDR3 length equals 15 residues. The trim removed 0 bases at V and 8 bases at J, leaving 12 bases unmatched. CDR1 is DFQATT, CDR2 SNEGSKA, per germline (reference sequence). CDR3 region: CSARDQQGGGSEAFF. CDR3 nucleotide sequence: TGCAGTGCTAGAGATCAGCAGGGAGGGGGCAGCGAAGCTTTCTTT.

The chain couples TRBV10-2 to TRBJ2-5, with D maybe TRBD2 (6 bases). Trimming stripped 6 bases from V and 4 bases from J, with 12 bases between. CDR3 length equals 13 residues. Germline loops: CDR1 WSHSY, CDR2 SAAADI. CDR3 bases: TGCGCCAGCAGCCCTAGGGACTTAGAGACCCAGTACTTC. This sequence encodes CASSPRDLETQYF.